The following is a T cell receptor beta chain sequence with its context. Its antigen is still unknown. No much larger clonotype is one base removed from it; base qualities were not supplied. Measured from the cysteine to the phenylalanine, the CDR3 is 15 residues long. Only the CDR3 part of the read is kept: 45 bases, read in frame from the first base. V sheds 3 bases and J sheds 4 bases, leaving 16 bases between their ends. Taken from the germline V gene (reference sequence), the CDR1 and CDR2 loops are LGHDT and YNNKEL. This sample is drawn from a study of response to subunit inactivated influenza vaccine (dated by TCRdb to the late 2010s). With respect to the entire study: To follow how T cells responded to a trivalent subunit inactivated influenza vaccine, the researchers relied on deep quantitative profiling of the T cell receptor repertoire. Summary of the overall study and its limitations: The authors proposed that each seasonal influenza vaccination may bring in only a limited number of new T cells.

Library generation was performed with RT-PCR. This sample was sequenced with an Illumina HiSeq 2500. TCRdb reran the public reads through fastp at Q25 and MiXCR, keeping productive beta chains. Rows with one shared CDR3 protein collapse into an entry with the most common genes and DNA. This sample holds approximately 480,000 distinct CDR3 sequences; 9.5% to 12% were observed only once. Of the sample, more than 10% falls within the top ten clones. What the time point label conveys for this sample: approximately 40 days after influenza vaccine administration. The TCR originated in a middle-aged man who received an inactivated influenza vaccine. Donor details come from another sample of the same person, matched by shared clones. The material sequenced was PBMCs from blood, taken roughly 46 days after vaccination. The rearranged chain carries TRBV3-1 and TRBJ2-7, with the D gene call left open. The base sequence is TGTGCCAGCAGCCAGTCCACTGCCCTTATTTACGAGCAGTACTTC. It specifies CASSQSTALIYEQYF.